Sequencing of this TCR beta chain was carried out in a study of cytomegalovirus exposure and HLA in healthy donors. Worth noting for this clone: Antigen specificity is unknown. The junction departs from the called germline gene at one end, perhaps through a read error.

PCR primers comprised 60 Vbeta and 13 Jbeta primers. Only in-frame clones appear in the TCRdb table, and some are missing; sequencing was by immunoSEQ multiplex PCR. The table has 100,000 or so clones, around 80% seen once. Study-wide results and caveats: With later analysis, a missense DCLRE1C variant became linked to TCR beta V- and J-gene trimming. In an earlier analysis, productive rearrangement rates for most beta V segments clustered near 90% or 30%. Investigators reported 150 to 200 TCR beta chains as tied to cytomegalovirus.

CDR1 and CDR2 (germline): SEHNR, FQNEAQ (reference sequence). The CDR3 has 16 residues. The rearrangement uses TRBV7-9 and TRBJ2-2; 10 bases are shared with TRBD1. The sequencing input was PBMCs. This receptor was taken from a female donor in good health and CMV-seropositive. The CDR3 region has the DNA TGTTCCAGCAGCTTAGCCGGACAGGGGGACACCGGGGAGCTGTTTTTT. Protein product: CSSSLAGQGDTGELFF. The whole variable domain, remainder taken from reference TRBV7-9 and TRBJ2-2, is DTGVSQNPRHKITKRGQNVTFRCDPISEHNRLYWYRQTLGQGPEFLTYFQNEAQLEKSRLLSDRFSAERPKGSFSTLEIQRTEQGDSAMYLCSSSLAGQGDTGELFFGEGSRLTVL.